Following are 32 T cell receptor beta chains from one sample sequenced in a study of T cell repertoires in cytomegalovirus infection. Via MiXCR, TCRdb re-called the reads, giving one row per CDR3 protein. The sample includes 100,000 to 150,000 distinct CDR3 sequences, approximately 9.2% seen only once; the top ten take roughly 9.1%. What was sequenced was PBMCs. Receptors originate from a human donor in good health (CMV status not recorded). Some clones in this sample may be carry-over from other donors' samples.

This clonotype was counted a few times. The V gene is TRBV7-6, the J gene TRBJ2-7, with D possibly being TRBD1 or TRBD2 (6 bases each). CDR1 and CDR2 (germline): SGHVS, FNYEAQ. The CDR3 has 16 amino acids. The V and J ends lost 1 base and 4 bases respectively, with 17 bases between them. CDR3 coding DNA: TGTGCCAGCAGCTTAGGGGGTCCGGGGGCCAGTTACGAGCAGTACTTC. Its translation is CASSLGGPGASYEQYF.

This clonotype was seen many times. This chain links TRBV14 with TRBJ1-3, with 10 bases matching TRBD1. After removal of 2 bases from V and 2 bases from J, the junction contained 3 bases not matched to a gene. This CDR3 contains 16 residues. Germline CDR1 reads SGHDN; CDR2 reads FVKESK. The CDR3, as DNA: TGTGCCAGCAGCCAAAGGACAGGGGGAGCTGGAAACACCATATATTTT. Translated, it gives CASSQRTGGAGNTIYF.

This clonotype was seen at least ten times. This chain joins TRBV7-2 and TRBJ1-3; TRBD1 is a possible D gene (6 bases). The CDR3 is made up of 16 amino acids. The V end lost 3 bases, the J end lost 0 bases, and 12 bases lay between the germline ends. CDR1 is SGHTA, CDR2 FQGNSA, per germline. CDR3 amino acids: CASSLRQGYSGNTIYF. The CDR3 nucleotides are TGTGCCAGCAGCTTGCGGCAGGGGTACTCTGGAAACACCATATATTTT.

This clonotype was seen at least ten times. The V gene is TRBV7-6, the J gene TRBJ2-6, with 8 bases matching TRBD1. Germline V gives CDR1 SGHVS, CDR2 FNYEAQ. V lost 3 bases to trimming and J lost 0 bases; unmatched junction nucleotides: 10. The CDR3 is 19 residues long. The CDR3 nucleotides are TGTGCCAGCAGCTTCGGGACAGGTGTTGAGGACTCTGGGGCCAACGTCCTGACTTTC. Residues: CASSFGTGVEDSGANVLTF.

This clonotype was found many times. V and J are TRBV15 and TRBJ2-3; 9 bases agree with TRBD1. The trim removed 1 base at V and 4 bases at J, leaving 3 bases unmatched. The germline gives CDR1 LNHNV, CDR2 YYDKDF (reference sequence). The length of the CDR3 is 15 residues. CDR3 DNA: TGTGCCACCAGCAGAGGACAGGGGGATGCAGATACGCAGTATTTT. It is translated as CATSRGQGDADTQYF.

This clonotype was picked up a small number of times. The V call is TRBV20-1, the J call TRBJ1-5, with 8 bases that match TRBD1. Losses at the gene ends were 5 bases for V and 5 bases for J; bases not matched to a gene: 5. This CDR3 has 13 amino acids. The germline CDR1 and CDR2 sequences are DFQATT and SNEGSKA (reference sequence). The CDR3 region is CSARTGRDQPQHF. The CDR3 nucleotides are TGCAGTGCTCGGACAGGGAGGGATCAGCCCCAGCATTTT.

This clonotype was seen a handful of times. The chain joins TRBV12-3 or TRBV12-4 to TRBJ2-7; D unclear. The CDR3 has 12 residues. The V gene lost 1 base and the J gene lost 10 bases, with 11 bases spanning the gap. This CDR3 is CASSLVLNPQYF. CDR3 coding DNA: TGTGCCAGCAGTTTAGTTCTAAATCCCCAGTACTTC.

The chain couples TRBV20-1 to TRBJ1-5; the match to TRBD1 covers 7 bases. The CDR3 sequence is 13 residues long. Germline CDR1 DFQATT, CDR2 SNEGSKA (reference sequence). V was clipped by 1 base and J by 9 bases; unmatched bases: 6. The CDR3 region has the DNA TGCAGTGCTAGAGGGGACAGCGTTCGGCCCCAGCATTTT. Protein sequence: CSARGDSVRPQHF.

This clonotype occurred a few times. The genes are TRBV2 and TRBJ2-4; D unclear. Germline lookup yields CDR1 SNHLY and CDR2 FYNNEI. The CDR3 extends over 11 amino acids. Trimming left V 4 bases short and J 5 bases short, with 3 bases between. CDR3 region: CASSVQNIQYF. The CDR3 DNA sequence: TGTGCCAGCAGTGTACAAAACATTCAGTACTTC. Looking up the rest from reference TRBV2 and TRBJ2-4 gives the full variable domain: EPEVTQTPSHQVTQMGQEVILRCVPISNHLYFYWYRQILGQKVEFLVSFYNNEISEKSEIFDDQFSVERPDGSNFTLKIRSTKLEDSAMYFCASSVQNIQYFGAGTRLSVL.

This clonotype occurred a few times. The genes are TRBV20-1 and TRBJ1-5, with TRBD1 matching over 7 bases. The CDR3 totals 14 residues. CDR1 DFQATT and CDR2 SNEGSKA come from the germline V gene (reference sequence). Unmatched junction bases numbered 8, after V lost 5 bases and J lost 4 bases. The CDR3, as DNA: TGCAGTGCTCATACGGGACAGATTAATCAGCCCCAGCATTTT. This codes for CSAHTGQINQPQHF.

Ten or more counts support this clonotype. The chain recombines TRBV12-3 or TRBV12-4 with TRBJ2-2; D is possibly TRBD1 (5 bases). The V gene lost 5 bases and the J gene lost 5 bases, with 15 bases spanning the gap. The CDR3 runs to 15 residues. The CDR3 spells CASSPRSRATGELFF. The CDR3 coding sequence is TGTGCCAGCAGTCCCCGGAGCAGGGCAACCGGGGAGCTGTTTTTT.

This clonotype was recorded many times. The CDR3 bases are TGTGCCAGCAGTTTATCGGGACTAGCGGGGGGGCCTTACAATGAGCAGTTCTTC. Its protein product is CASSLSGLAGGPYNEQFF. The V and J genes are TRBV28 and TRBJ2-1; 16 positions agree with TRBD2. The CDR3 contains 18 residues. The V and J ends lost 1 base and 4 bases, in that order; junction bases with no gene match: 4. Germline CDR1 reads MDHEN; CDR2 reads SYDVKM. Based on the CDR3 plus reference TRBV28 and TRBJ2-1, the full variable domain is DVKVTQSSRYLVKRTGEKVFLECVQDMDHENMFWYRQDPGLGLRLIYFSYDVKMKEKGDIPEGYSVSREKKERFSLILESASTNQTSMYLCASSLSGLAGGPYNEQFFGPGTRLTVL.

Many counts were recorded for this clonotype. V and J are TRBV6-2 or TRBV6-3 and TRBJ2-1; 11 nucleotides line up with TRBD2. The CDR3 runs 17 residues. After removal of 2 bases from V and 3 bases from J, the junction contained 6 bases not matched to a gene. Germline lookup yields CDR1 MNHEY and CDR2 SVGEGT. The DNA of the CDR3 is TGTGCCAGCAGTTACCACATCACTAGCGGGAGCTACAATGAGCAGTTCTTC. Its protein product is CASSYHITSGSYNEQFF.

The sample holds many counts of this clonotype. This chain uses TRBV7-9 with TRBJ1-1; 7 nucleotides agree with TRBD1. Germline loops: CDR1 SEHNR, CDR2 FQNEAQ (reference sequence). CDR3 length: 14 residues. The trim removed 5 bases at V and 4 bases at J, leaving 7 bases unmatched. This chain's CDR3 is CASSTNRGSTEAFF. In DNA, the CDR3 is TGTGCCAGCAGCACCAACAGGGGATCCACTGAAGCTTTCTTT.

The chain couples TRBV2 to TRBJ1-4, with D maybe TRBD1 (6 bases). Germline V gene sequence: CDR1 SNHLY, CDR2 FYNNEI. Trimming pared 7 bases from V and 8 bases from J, leaving 11 bases between. The CDR3 extends over 12 amino acids. This CDR3 reads CASNRATEKLFF. Written as DNA, the CDR3 is TGTGCCAGCAACAGGGCCACCGAAAAACTGTTTTTT.

The sample holds many counts of this clonotype. V gene TRBV28 combines with J gene TRBJ1-1, with D tentatively TRBD1 (5 bases). Germline CDR1 reads MDHEN; CDR2 reads SYDVKM. The CDR3 totals 13 residues. V lost 2 bases and J lost 5, with 9 bases in between. The CDR3: CASSLQGGTEAFF. CDR3 DNA: TGTGCCAGCAGTTTACAGGGAGGGACTGAAGCTTTCTTT.

This clonotype was observed many times. The chain carries TRBV19 and TRBJ1-2; D gene ambiguous. The V and J ends lost 6 bases and 8 bases respectively, with 19 bases between them. This CDR3 comprises 14 residues. Germline CDR1 and CDR2: LNHDA and SQIVND (reference sequence). The CDR3: CASRLGRVKEGYTF. DNA for the CDR3: TGTGCCAGTAGATTAGGACGAGTAAAAGAAGGCTACACCTTC.

Only a few counts were recorded for this clonotype. CDR3 protein: CASSTRQGPLSDTEAFF. CDR3 bases: TGTGCCAGTAGTACCCGACAGGGGCCATTGTCGGACACTGAAGCTTTCTTT. This chain links TRBV19 with TRBJ1-1; 8 bases align to TRBD1. The CDR3 extends over 17 amino acids. V shed 4 bases and J 3 bases; nucleotides not matched to a gene: 13. Germline CDR1 reads LNHDA; CDR2 reads SQIVND (reference sequence).

This clonotype has a handful of counts. V and J are TRBV6-8 and TRBJ2-7; D remains ambiguous. In germline, CDR1 is MNHGY, CDR2 SAAAGT. The CDR3 runs to 12 residues. The V and J ends lost 6 bases and 2 bases respectively, with 8 bases between them. The CDR3 is CASRILTYEQYF. CDR3 in DNA: TGTGCCAGCAGAATTCTTACCTACGAGCAGTACTTC.

This clonotype was recorded many times. J is TRBJ1-4 and V is TRBV4-1, with TRBD1 matching 9 bases. Germline loops: CDR1 MGHRA, CDR2 YSYEKL. The CDR3 covers 15 residues. V shed 0 bases, J shed 8 bases, and the junction held 4 bases outside the gene matches. CDR3 sequence reads: CASSQDRQGEEKLFF. CDR3 DNA sequence: TGCGCCAGCAGCCAAGACAGACAGGGGGAAGAAAAACTGTTTTTT.

This clonotype has ten or more counts. The chain uses TRBV3-1 and TRBJ1-5, with D uncertain. Per the germline V gene, CDR1 is LGHDT and CDR2 is YNNKEL (reference sequence). This CDR3 spans 15 amino acids. V was pared by 1 base and J by 0 bases, with 7 bases between. CDR3 sequence reads: CASSQGRVSNQPQHF. The DNA for the CDR3 is TGTGCCAGCAGCCAAGGTCGGGTTAGCAATCAGCCCCAGCATTTT.

This clonotype was picked up a small number of times. CDR3 in amino acids: CSVEGGQGAGEAFF. In DNA form, the CDR3 reads TGCAGCGTTGAAGGAGGGCAGGGGGCGGGTGAAGCTTTCTTT. This chain links TRBV29-1 with TRBJ1-1; 8 positions match TRBD1. CDR3 length: 14 residues. Germline V lookup: CDR1 SQVTM, CDR2 ANQGSEA. Trimming cost V 1 base and J 7 bases; bases outside gene matches: 8.

J is TRBJ1-2 and V is TRBV5-1, with TRBD1 matching 9 bases. With 1 base clipped from V and 6 bases from J, the junction kept 7 bases outside the gene matches. Germline V gives CDR1 SGHRS, CDR2 YFSETQ. This CDR3 contains 15 residues. Here the CDR3 DNA reads TGCGCCAGCAGCTTGACAGGGGGCACGGGAAATGGCTACACCTTC. It specifies CASSLTGGTGNGYTF. Variable domain in full (rest from reference TRBV5-1 and TRBJ1-2): KAGVTQTPRYLIKTRGQQVTLSCSPISGHRSVSWYQQTPGQGLQFLFEYFSETQRNKGNFPGRFSGRQFSNSRSEMNVSTLELGDSALYLCASSLTGGTGNGYTFGSGTRLTVV.

This clonotype was detected many times. V is TRBV7-9 and J is TRBJ2-7; 7 bases align to TRBD2. CDR1 and CDR2 from the germline V gene are SEHNR and FQNEAQ (reference sequence). The CDR3 length is 16 residues. Unmatched junction bases numbered 7, after V lost 2 bases and J lost 0 bases. The CDR3 sequence: CASSLPSGESSYEQYF. In DNA form, the CDR3 reads TGTGCCAGCAGCTTACCCAGCGGGGAGAGCTCCTACGAGCAGTACTTC.

At least ten counts were recorded for this clonotype. CDR3 in amino acids: CASSLAQYSPQETQYF. The CDR3 DNA reads as TGTGCCAGCAGCTTAGCGCAATACAGCCCCCAAGAGACCCAGTACTTC. The chain joins TRBV7-9 to TRBJ2-5, with D unclear. V was cut by 0 bases and J by 1 base, with 12 bases left in between. The germline V gene encodes CDR1 SEHNR and CDR2 FQNEAQ (reference sequence). This CDR3 region has 16 residues.

The table lists this clonotype with many counts. J is TRBJ2-5 and V is TRBV28; tentatively, D is TRBD2 (6 bases). CDR1 MDHEN and CDR2 SYDVKM come from the germline V gene. The CDR3 is made up of 16 amino acids. V was pared by 2 bases and J by 2 bases, with 15 bases between. DNA of the CDR3: TGTGCCAGCAGTTTAGGGGGGAGTTACGTACAAGAGACCCAGTACTTC. This sequence encodes CASSLGGSYVQETQYF.

This clonotype was seen a few times. The rearrangement links TRBV5-1 to TRBJ2-1, with 8 positions matching TRBD2. This CDR3 region has 16 residues. CDR1 and CDR2 from the germline V gene are SGHRS and YFSETQ. Trimming removed 3 bases from V and 8 bases from J; junction bases left unmatched: 13. CDR3 loop: CASSSAGGRVADEQFF. The CDR3, as DNA: TGCGCCAGCAGCTCGGCGGGGGGCCGAGTTGCAGATGAGCAGTTCTTC.

This clonotype was counted at least ten times. J is TRBJ1-5 and V is TRBV12-3 or TRBV12-4, with 7 positions matching TRBD1. The V gene end was trimmed by 3 bases and the J gene end by 11 bases; junction bases not matched to a gene: 4. The CDR3 has 12 residues. The CDR3 region has the DNA TGTGCCAGCAGTTTGGGCAGGGGGGCCCAGCATTTT. Encoded protein: CASSLGRGAQHF.

This clonotype was counted at least ten times. The V and J genes are TRBV6-5 and TRBJ2-4; D may correspond to TRBD1 or TRBD2 (5 bases each). Deletions cut 0 bases from V and 3 bases from J, with 9 bases between. Germline loops: CDR1 MNHEY, CDR2 SVGAGI. The CDR3 loop spans 15 amino acids. This CDR3 is CASSYSRGVKNIQYF. For the CDR3, the DNA is TGTGCCAGCAGTTACTCGAGGGGAGTCAAAAACATTCAGTACTTC.

In this sample, this clonotype turned up many times. V and J are TRBV5-1 and TRBJ1-2; tentative D call: TRBD1 (5 bases). The CDR3 extends over 14 amino acids. The V gene lost 4 bases and the J gene lost 7 bases, with 17 bases spanning the gap. The germline CDR1 and CDR2 sequences are SGHRS and YFSETQ. The CDR3 is CASSLPTVGRGYTF. The CDR3 nucleotides are TGCGCCAGCAGCCTCCCGACAGTGGGGCGTGGCTACACCTTC.

This clonotype was seen repeatedly, ten times or more. The chain is built from TRBV12-3 or TRBV12-4 and TRBJ1-3; unclear D gene. Trimming shortened V by 6 bases and J by 1 base, and 10 bases separated the two germline ends. The CDR3 totals 14 residues. In DNA form, the CDR3 reads TGTGCCAGCAGAGGCGAGTCGTCTGGAAACACCATATATTTT. Amino acids: CASRGESSGNTIYF.

This clonotype was picked up many times. CDR3 amino acids: CASRQIVGSGNTIYF. Here the CDR3 DNA reads TGTGCCAGCAGACAAATCGTCGGGAGTGGAAACACCATATATTTT. The chain links TRBV6-6 to TRBJ1-3, with D uncertain. The length of the CDR3 is 15 residues. Germline V gene sequence: CDR1 MNHNY, CDR2 SVGAGI (reference sequence). V lost 6 bases and J lost 3, with 15 bases in between.